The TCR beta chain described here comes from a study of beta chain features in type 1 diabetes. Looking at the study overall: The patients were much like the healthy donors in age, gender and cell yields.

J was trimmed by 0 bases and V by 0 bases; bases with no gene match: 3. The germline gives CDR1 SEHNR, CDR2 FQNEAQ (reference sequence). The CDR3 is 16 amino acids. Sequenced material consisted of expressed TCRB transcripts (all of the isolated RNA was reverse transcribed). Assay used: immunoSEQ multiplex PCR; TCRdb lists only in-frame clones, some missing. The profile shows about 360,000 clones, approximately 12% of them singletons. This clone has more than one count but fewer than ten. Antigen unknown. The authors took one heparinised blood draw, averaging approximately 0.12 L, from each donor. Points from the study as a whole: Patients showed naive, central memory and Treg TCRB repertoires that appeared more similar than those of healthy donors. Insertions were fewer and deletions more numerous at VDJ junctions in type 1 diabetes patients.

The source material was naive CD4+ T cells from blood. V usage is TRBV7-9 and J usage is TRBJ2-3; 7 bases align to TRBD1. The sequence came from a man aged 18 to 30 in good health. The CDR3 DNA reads TGTGCCAGCAGCTTAGCAGGGGGCCATAGCACAGATACGCAGTATTTT. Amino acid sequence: CASSLAGGHSTDTQYF.